Listed below are T cell receptor beta chains from one sample, sequenced in a study of cytomegalovirus exposure and HLA in healthy donors. Using immunoSEQ multiplex PCR, the repertoire was profiled, and TCRdb retains in-frame clones only, with some absent. The sample shows 150,000 to 200,000 clones, 80% to 90% of them seen only once. Specimen: PBMCs. These TCRs come from a young woman in good health and CMV-seropositive. Both conserved end residues are part of each CDR3. Fields, in order: D gene, V gene, CDR3 protein. A D gene is named only where the DNA matches it firmly.

>TRBD1|TRBV5-8
CASSLTGGISYEQYF
>TRBD1|TRBV6-1
CASSVGLTGAQETQYF
>TRBD1|TRBV2
CASFPGQGSSPLHF
>TRBD2|TRBV18
CASSTGGPSTDTQYF
>TRBD2|TRBV7-2
CASSQRVGAGGRGEQYF
>-|TRBV5-6
CASTFQDQETQYF
>TRBD1|TRBV4-1
CASSQAGTGYGYTF
>TRBD2|TRBV13
CATTGLAFPGELFF
>-|TRBV5-1
CASSLALSGGPESEAFF
>TRBD1|TRBV5-4
CASSLATGVIAEAFF
>TRBD1|TRBV19
CASSRVGTGSYEQYF
>TRBD1|TRBV27
CASSFFQGDVLHF
>-|TRBV10-3
CATQQDTPYYYNSPLHF
>-|TRBV5-4
CASSLGHPGETQYF
>-|TRBV4-3
CASSPETGWDEQYF
>-|TRBV7-9
CASSPNHYEQYF
>-|TRBV4-1
CASSQDQGNNEQFF